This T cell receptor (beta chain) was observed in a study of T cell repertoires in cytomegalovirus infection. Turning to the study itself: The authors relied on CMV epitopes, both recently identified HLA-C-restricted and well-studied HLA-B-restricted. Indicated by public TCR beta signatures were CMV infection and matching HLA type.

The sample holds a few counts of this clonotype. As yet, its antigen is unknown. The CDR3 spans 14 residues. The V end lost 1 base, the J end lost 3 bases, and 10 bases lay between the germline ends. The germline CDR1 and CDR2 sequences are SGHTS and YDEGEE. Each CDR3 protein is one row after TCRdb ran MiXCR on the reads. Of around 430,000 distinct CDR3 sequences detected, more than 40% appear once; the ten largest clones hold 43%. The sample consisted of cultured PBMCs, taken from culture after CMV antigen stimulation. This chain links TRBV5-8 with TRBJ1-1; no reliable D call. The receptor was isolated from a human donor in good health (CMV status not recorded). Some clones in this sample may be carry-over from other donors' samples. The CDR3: CASSLRETHTEAFF. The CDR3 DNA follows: TGTGCCAGCAGCTTGAGGGAGACTCACACTGAAGCTTTCTTT. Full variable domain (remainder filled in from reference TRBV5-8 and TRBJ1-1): EAGVTQSPTHLIKTRGQQATLRCSPISGHTSVYWYQQALGLGLQFLLWYDEGEERNRGNFPPRFSGRQFPNYSSELNVNALELEDSALYLCASSLRETHTEAFFGQGTRLTVV.